This T cell receptor (beta chain) was identified during a study of T cell repertoires in cytomegalovirus infection. The wider study: Both recently identified HLA-C-restricted and well-studied HLA-B-restricted CMV epitopes were used in the study. A matching HLA type, together with CMV infection, was signaled by public TCR beta signatures. Points from the study as a whole: CMV-specific TCR beta clonotypes restricted by HLA-C dominated the ex vivo response. Cumulative public TCR beta family frequency identified CMV carriers with the relevant HLA.

Comment on this clonotype: Its matching antigen is unknown.

With V trimmed by 1 base and J by 5 bases, 5 bases remained unmatched. CDR1 is MNHEY, CDR2 SMNVEV, per germline (reference sequence). This CDR3 contains 16 residues. TCRdb re-analysed the reads in MiXCR, keeping a single row per CDR3 protein. Of about 70,000 distinct CDR3 sequences in the sample, 20% to 25% were seen once. The source is a human donor in good health (CMV status not recorded). Some clones in this sample may be carry-over from other donors' samples. The V gene is TRBV27, the J gene TRBJ2-5; 12 bases are shared with TRBD2. The sample consisted of CD8+ T cells from cultured PBMCs, taken from culture after CMV antigen stimulation. The CDR3 bases are TGTGCCAGCAGTTTATTCACGACTAGCGGGGGTGAGACCCAGTACTTC. It yields the protein CASSLFTTSGGETQYF.